Below, 18 T cell receptor beta chains from the same sample are listed, as sequenced in a study of T cells in Graves' hyperthyroidism and ophthalmopathy. Using RNA transcripts as the source, TCR beta CDR3 regions were amplified. The HTBI set primed first-round TCR CDR3 RT-PCR. TCRdb ran MiXCR on the multiplex PCR reads and lists one entry per CDR3 protein. The sample has more than 500,000 distinct CDR3 sequences; roughly 15% are singletons. The sample comprised blood. The receptors stem from a woman aged 40 to 55 with Graves' ophthalmopathy.

J is TRBJ1-6 and V is TRBV7-8; 7 bases map to TRBD1. Germline V CDR1 and CDR2: SGHVS, FQNEAQ. The CDR3 is 17 residues long. Germline trimming cut 4 bases from V and 2 bases from J; bases unmatched to any gene: 8. The CDR3 DNA is TGTGCCAGCAGCTCAACCCAGGGGGGCGCCTATAATTCACCCCTCCACTTT. Protein: CASSSTQGGAYNSPLHF. Supplemented by reference TRBV7-8 and TRBJ1-6, the full variable domain reads GAGVSQSPRYKVAKRGQDVALRCDPISGHVSLFWYQQALGQGPEFLTYFQNEAQLDKSGLPSDRFFAERPEGSVSTLKIQRTQQEDSAVYLCASSSTQGGAYNSPLHFGNGTRLTVT.

This clonotype was seen many times. Sequence at one end of the junction differs from germline and may be a read error. This chain joins TRBV7-8 and TRBJ2-7, with unresolved D. The CDR3 covers 14 residues. Germline loops: CDR1 SGHVS, CDR2 FQNEAQ. CDR3 bases: TGTGCCAGCAGCGGCGGACCAGAGGCATACGGGCAGTACTTC. This sequence encodes CASSGGPEAYGQYF.

There are many counts of this clonotype. The rearrangement uses TRBV6-5 and TRBJ2-5; D is perhaps TRBD2 (5 bases). Per the germline V gene, CDR1 is MNHEY and CDR2 is SVGAGI. The ends were cut back, 2 bases at V and 5 bases at J, with 12 bases in the middle. The CDR3 totals 14 residues. The CDR3 DNA sequence: TGTGCCAGCAGTTACGTGGGGAGCCCGGAGACCCAGTACTTC. The encoded protein is CASSYVGSPETQYF.

The count of this clonotype is one. The chain recombines TRBV6-1 with TRBJ1-2; D remains unclear. The CDR3 has 12 amino acids. V was cut by 8 bases and J by 8 bases, with 15 bases left in between. CDR1 is MNHNS and CDR2 is SASEGT in the germline V gene. For the CDR3, the DNA is TGTGCCAGCGGGGAGCCCTATGGGGGCTACACCTTC. The encoded protein is CASGEPYGGYTF.

This clonotype was counted ten times or more. V is TRBV7-2 and J is TRBJ1-2, with a possible D match to TRBD1 (6 bases). This CDR3 contains 13 residues. Germline V CDR1 and CDR2: SGHTA, FQGNSA. The V gene lost 0 bases and the J gene lost 7 bases, with 9 bases spanning the gap. The CDR3 coding sequence is TGTGCCAGCAGCTTAGCGGAAGGGGGTGGCTACACCTTC. Translating gives CASSLAEGGGYTF.

This clonotype was counted ten times or more. The chain carries TRBV27 and TRBJ2-4, with a tentative D call TRBD1 (6 bases). The ends were cut back, 5 bases at V and 4 bases at J, with 15 bases in the middle. Germline V gives CDR1 MNHEY, CDR2 SMNVEV (reference sequence). The CDR3 extends over 15 amino acids. Here the CDR3 DNA reads TGTGCCAGCAGTGACCTTCAGGGGCCTAAAAACATTCAGTACTTC. This gives the protein CASSDLQGPKNIQYF.

This clonotype was seen ten or more times. J is TRBJ2-7 and V is TRBV28; the D call may be TRBD1 or TRBD2 (6 bases each). Trimming cost V 5 bases and J 5 bases, with 19 bases left between them. This CDR3 is 15 amino acids long. Germline CDR1 is MDHEN and CDR2 is SYDVKM. DNA of the CDR3: TGTGCCAGCAGTCCCCGGGGGCGGGGCCATCACGAGCAGTACTTC. Amino acid sequence: CASSPRGRGHHEQYF. The variable domain in full, completed from reference TRBV28 and TRBJ2-7, reads DVKVTQSSRYLVKRTGEKVFLECVQDMDHENMFWYRQDPGLGLRLIYFSYDVKMKEKGDIPEGYSVSREKKERFSLILESASTNQTSMYLCASSPRGRGHHEQYFGPGTRLTVT.

The chain joins TRBV18 to TRBJ2-5, with 7 bases matching TRBD1. V gave up 2 bases and J gave up 5 bases; unmatched junction bases: 5. This CDR3 comprises 14 residues. From germline, CDR1 is KGHSH and CDR2 LQKENI. CDR3 residues: CASSPETGRETQYF. The CDR3 DNA reads as TGTGCCAGCTCACCAGAGACAGGGCGGGAGACCCAGTACTTC.

CDR3 DNA sequence: TGTGCCAGCCAGGACTACGAGCAGTACTTC. This codes for CASQDYEQYF. V is TRBV6-2 or TRBV6-3 and J is TRBJ2-7; D is uncertain. V gave up 8 bases and J gave up 3 bases, with 5 bases separating them. Per germline, CDR1 MNHEY and CDR2 SVGEGT. This CDR3 region has 10 residues.

This clonotype was recorded a few times. V is TRBV20-1 and J is TRBJ2-2, with D unclear. V was shortened by 0 bases and J by 8 bases, with 13 bases between the two germline ends. The CDR3 contains 14 residues. Germline V CDR1 and CDR2: DFQATT, SNEGSKA (reference sequence). CDR3 region: CSARDFARKGELFF. CDR3 DNA sequence: TGCAGTGCTAGAGATTTTGCGCGGAAGGGGGAGCTGTTTTTT.

This clonotype has at least ten counts. V and J are TRBV20-1 and TRBJ2-2; the match to TRBD1 covers 7 bases. Per germline, CDR1 DFQATT and CDR2 SNEGSKA (reference sequence). The CDR3 sequence is 15 residues long. Unmatched junction bases numbered 7, after V lost 0 bases and J lost 6 bases. CDR3 DNA sequence: TGCAGTGCTAGAGATACGGGGACAGACGCCGGGGAGCTGTTTTTT. Translated, it gives CSARDTGTDAGELFF.

Many counts were recorded for this clonotype. CDR3 nucleotides: TGTGCCAGCAGGCGAGGGTCGACATATGGCTACACCTTC. It specifies CASRRGSTYGYTF. This chain uses TRBV28 with TRBJ1-2; D remains ambiguous. V was shortened by 6 bases and J by 5 bases, with 13 bases between the two germline ends. Germline V gene sequence: CDR1 MDHEN, CDR2 SYDVKM. The CDR3 is 13 amino acids.

This clonotype appeared many times. The chain employs TRBV7-2 and TRBJ1-1, with a weak D call TRBD1 (5 bases). Trimming took off 0 bases at V and 0 bases at J, with 14 bases between the two ends. CDR3 length: 17 amino acids. CDR1 SGHTA and CDR2 FQGNSA come from the germline V gene. The CDR3 nucleotides read TGTGCCAGCAGCTTAGCGCCTGAGGGGAGGGTGAACACTGAAGCTTTCTTT. This sequence encodes CASSLAPEGRVNTEAFF.

This clonotype was seen many times. This chain links TRBV2 with TRBJ2-2; 7 bases match TRBD2. Trimming removed 3 bases from V and 0 bases from J; junction bases left unmatched: 1. In germline, CDR1 is SNHLY, CDR2 FYNNEI. This CDR3 contains 15 residues. The CDR3 spells CASSETSSNTGELFF. The DNA of the CDR3 is TGTGCCAGCAGTGAGACTAGCTCGAACACCGGGGAGCTGTTTTTT.

This clonotype showed up many times. The V call is TRBV11-3, the J call TRBJ2-7, with 9 positions matching TRBD1. This CDR3 comprises 17 residues. Trimming cost V 1 base and J 2 bases; bases outside gene matches: 9. In germline, CDR1 is SGHNT, CDR2 YENEEA. CDR3 sequence reads: CASSLVGGTGQPYEQYF. The CDR3 coding sequence is TGTGCCAGCAGCTTAGTCGGAGGGACAGGGCAGCCCTACGAGCAGTACTTC.

This clonotype was observed at least ten times. CDR3 residues: CASMLGGEETQYF. The DNA for the CDR3 is TGTGCCAGCATGCTTGGAGGGGAAGAGACCCAGTACTTC. V and J are TRBV12-3 or TRBV12-4 and TRBJ2-5; possible D gene TRBD2, 6 bases. The germline V and J ends were trimmed by 7 bases and 3 bases, with 12 bases remaining between them. The CDR3 extends over 13 amino acids.

Ten or more counts support this clonotype. The V gene is TRBV10-3, the J gene TRBJ2-7; 9 bases align to TRBD2. Trimming cost V 10 bases and J 0 bases; bases outside gene matches: 4. CDR1 and CDR2 (germline): ENHRY, SYGVKD. The CDR3 sequence is 13 residues long. As DNA, the CDR3 is TGTGCCACCGGGACTAGCCACTCCTACGAGCAGTACTTC. Translating gives CATGTSHSYEQYF.

This clonotype has at least ten counts. V and J are TRBV6-2 or TRBV6-3 and TRBJ2-7; TRBD1 matches at 8 bases. This CDR3 region has 13 residues. The J segment lost 3 bases and the V segment lost 9 bases, leaving 7 bases of the junction unmatched. CDR1 MNHEY and CDR2 SVGEGT come from the germline V gene. CDR3 in DNA: TGTGCCAGTCAAGCAGGGGGCCGCTACGAGCAGTACTTC. Protein product: CASQAGGRYEQYF.